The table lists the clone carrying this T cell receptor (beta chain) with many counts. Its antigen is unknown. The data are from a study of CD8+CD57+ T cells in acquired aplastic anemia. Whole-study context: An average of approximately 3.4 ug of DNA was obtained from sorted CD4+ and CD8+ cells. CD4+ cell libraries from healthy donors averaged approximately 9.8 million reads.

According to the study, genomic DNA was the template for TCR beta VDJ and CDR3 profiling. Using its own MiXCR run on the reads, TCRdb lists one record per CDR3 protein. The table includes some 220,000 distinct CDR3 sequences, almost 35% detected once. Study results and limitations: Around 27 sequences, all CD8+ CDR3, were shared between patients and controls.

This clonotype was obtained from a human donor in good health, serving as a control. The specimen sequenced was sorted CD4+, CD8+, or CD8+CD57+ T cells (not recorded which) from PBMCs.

The CDR3, as DNA: TGTGCCAGCAGTGTCTGGCAGGGCGACCAAGAGACCCAGTACTTC. Translated, it gives CASSVWQGDQETQYF. V and J are TRBV25-1 and TRBJ2-5; possibly TRBD1 for D (5 bases). The CDR3 has 15 amino acids. CDR1 and CDR2 (germline): MGHDK, SYGVNS. The ends were cut back, 4 bases at V and 0 bases at J, with 12 bases in the middle. The complete variable domain, with remaining parts taken from reference TRBV25-1 and TRBJ2-5, reads EADIYQTPRYLVIGTGKKITLECSQTMGHDKMYWYQQDPGMELHLIHYSYGVNSTEKGDLSSESTVSRIRTEHFPLTLESARPSHTSQYLCASSVWQGDQETQYFGPGTRLLVL.